Listed below are T cell receptor beta chains from one sample, sequenced in a study of T-cell reconstitution after alpha-beta-depleted transplantation in children. TCRdb analysed the PCR reads with MiXCR anew, one entry per CDR3 protein. The sample consists of about 400,000 distinct CDR3 sequences, just over 20% of them appearing once. This sample comprised PBMCs from the stem cell graft donor, obtained from the stem cell graft. The receptors shown here come from a human donor who donated a stem cell graft to a child with acute myeloid leukemia. Both conserved end residues are part of each CDR3. Each record gives: D gene, V gene, clone size, J gene, CDR3 DNA, CDR3 protein. D genes are given only for firm matches. Size values are once, few and many counts, or a class for expanded clones, and some rows have none.

d_gene: NA; v_gene: TRBV24-1; abundance: NA; j_gene: TRBJ2-1; CDR3nt: TGTGCCACCAGTGATTATTCGGATGAGCAGTTCTTC; CDR3aa: CATSDYSDEQFF
d_gene: NA; v_gene: TRBV7-6; abundance: many; j_gene: TRBJ2-1; CDR3nt: TGTGCCAGCAGCTTAGTATACGTGGCTAGCTCCTACAATGAGCAGTTCTTC; CDR3aa: CASSLVYVASSYNEQFF
d_gene: TRBD1; v_gene: TRBV16; abundance: many; j_gene: TRBJ2-1; CDR3nt: TGTGCCAGCAGCCGGGGGACAGGGATCTCCCGGAATGAGCAGTTCTTC; CDR3aa: CASSRGTGISRNEQFF
d_gene: NA; v_gene: TRBV9; abundance: few; j_gene: TRBJ2-1; CDR3nt: TGTGCCAGCAGCACCCGGGACCTCGGGGGTGAGCAGTTCTTC; CDR3aa: CASSTRDLGGEQFF
d_gene: NA; v_gene: TRBV5-1; abundance: NA; j_gene: TRBJ2-1; CDR3nt: TGCGCCAGCAGCTCCTGGAAGTGGGAGGACGTCTACAATGAGCAGTTCTTC; CDR3aa: CASSSWKWEDVYNEQFF
d_gene: NA; v_gene: TRBV4-3; abundance: few; j_gene: TRBJ2-3; CDR3nt: TGCGCCAGCAGCCAGGAGGCAGGGAAGGCAGATACGCAGTATTTT; CDR3aa: CASSQEAGKADTQYF
d_gene: NA; v_gene: TRBV6-5; abundance: NA; j_gene: TRBJ2-7; CDR3nt: TGTGCCAGCAGTGACTCCGAGGGCTACGAGCAGTACTTC; CDR3aa: CASSDSEGYEQYF
d_gene: TRBD2; v_gene: TRBV12-3/TRBV12-4; abundance: NA; j_gene: TRBJ2-4; CDR3nt: TGTGCCAGCAGTTTAGGCACTAGCGGGAGGGCCGGGAACATTCAGTACTTC; CDR3aa: CASSLGTSGRAGNIQYF
d_gene: NA; v_gene: TRBV6-5; abundance: few; j_gene: TRBJ2-3; CDR3nt: TGTGCCAGCAGTTACTCGGAGGCGGGAAGCACAGATACGCAGTATTTT; CDR3aa: CASSYSEAGSTDTQYF
d_gene: NA; v_gene: TRBV5-1; abundance: once; j_gene: TRBJ2-1; CDR3nt: TGCGCCAGCAGCGCCGGACAGAACAATGAGCAGTTCTTC; CDR3aa: CASSAGQNNEQFF
d_gene: NA; v_gene: TRBV4-2; abundance: NA; j_gene: TRBJ2-5; CDR3nt: TGTGCCAGCAGCTTAATGGTTTGGGAGACCCAGTACTTC; CDR3aa: CASSLMVWETQYF
d_gene: NA; v_gene: TRBV10-3; abundance: many; j_gene: TRBJ2-2; CDR3nt: TGTGCCATCAGTCCGGACAGCACGAACACCGGGGAGCTGTTTTTT; CDR3aa: CAISPDSTNTGELFF
d_gene: TRBD2; v_gene: TRBV7-3; abundance: NA; j_gene: TRBJ2-2; CDR3nt: TGTGCCAGCAGCTTAACGGGACTAGCGGGAGCGTACACCGGGGAGCTGTTTTTT; CDR3aa: CASSLTGLAGAYTGELFF
d_gene: NA; v_gene: TRBV4-3; abundance: few; j_gene: TRBJ2-7; CDR3nt: TGCGCCAGCAGCCAGCGCAGCGCGACGGCGGGAACCTACGAGCAGTACTTC; CDR3aa: CASSQRSATAGTYEQYF
d_gene: NA; v_gene: TRBV29-1; abundance: NA; j_gene: TRBJ1-2; CDR3nt: TGCAGCGTTGAACCACAGAAGGATGGCTACACCTTC; CDR3aa: CSVEPQKDGYTF
d_gene: TRBD2; v_gene: TRBV12-3/TRBV12-4; abundance: NA; j_gene: TRBJ2-3; CDR3nt: TGTGCCAGCAGTTTTGACCTAGCGGGACCTCCTAGCACAGATACGCAGTATTTT; CDR3aa: CASSFDLAGPPSTDTQYF
d_gene: NA; v_gene: TRBV29-1; abundance: few; j_gene: TRBJ2-4; CDR3nt: TGCAGCGTTGTTCCAGACGATAACATTCAGTACTTC; CDR3aa: CSVVPDDNIQYF
d_gene: TRBD1; v_gene: TRBV20-1; abundance: few; j_gene: TRBJ1-5; CDR3nt: TGCAGTGCTAAGACAGGGTTTCCCCATCAGCCCCAGCATTTT; CDR3aa: CSAKTGFPHQPQHF
d_gene: TRBD2; v_gene: TRBV12-3/TRBV12-4; abundance: few; j_gene: TRBJ2-7; CDR3nt: TGTGCCACCTCCCAAGGGGAGGGGCAGTACTTC; CDR3aa: CATSQGEGQYF
d_gene: TRBD2; v_gene: TRBV7-9; abundance: NA; j_gene: TRBJ2-7; CDR3nt: TGTGCCAGCAGCTCCCCCGGGTGGGCTAGCGGGGAGCAGTACTTC; CDR3aa: CASSSPGWASGEQYF
d_gene: NA; v_gene: TRBV20-1; abundance: many; j_gene: TRBJ2-5; CDR3nt: TGCAGTGCTAGAGATCATGTATTACCTAGAACAGGCATCCAAGAGACCCAGTACTTC; CDR3aa: CSARDHVLPRTGIQETQYF
d_gene: TRBD2; v_gene: TRBV20-1; abundance: NA; j_gene: TRBJ2-1; CDR3nt: TGCAGTGCTAGGGGTAGCGGGAGGGCCGGTGAGCAGTTCTTC; CDR3aa: CSARGSGRAGEQFF
d_gene: NA; v_gene: TRBV2; abundance: many; j_gene: TRBJ2-3; CDR3nt: TGTGCCAGCAGTACTCCGGACTCCCCTTCTTTCGCAGATACGCAGTATTTT; CDR3aa: CASSTPDSPSFADTQYF
d_gene: TRBD1; v_gene: TRBV29-1; abundance: many; j_gene: TRBJ2-1; CDR3nt: TGCAGCGTCCACAGGGGGAGCTCCTACAATGAGCAGTTCTTC; CDR3aa: CSVHRGSSYNEQFF
d_gene: TRBD2; v_gene: TRBV7-6; abundance: few; j_gene: TRBJ2-3; CDR3nt: TGTGCCAGCAGCTTAGATGTGACTAGCGGGAGTCGAGATACGCAGTATTTT; CDR3aa: CASSLDVTSGSRDTQYF
d_gene: NA; v_gene: TRBV29-1; abundance: many; j_gene: TRBJ2-1; CDR3nt: TGCAGCGTTGGGGGGAGAACCCCCTACAATGAGCAGTTCTTC; CDR3aa: CSVGGRTPYNEQFF
d_gene: TRBD2; v_gene: TRBV20-1; abundance: many; j_gene: TRBJ2-5; CDR3nt: TGCAGTGCTAGAACCGCTACTAGCGCCCAAGAGACCCAGTACTTC; CDR3aa: CSARTATSAQETQYF
d_gene: NA; v_gene: TRBV11-3; abundance: NA; j_gene: TRBJ2-5; CDR3nt: TGTGCCAGCAGCCCCTGGAGGGGCCAAGAGACCCAGTACTTC; CDR3aa: CASSPWRGQETQYF
d_gene: NA; v_gene: TRBV5-5; abundance: NA; j_gene: TRBJ2-7; CDR3nt: TGTGCCAGCAGCTTGGAGGCTAGGGGTCGGGTTTCCTACGAGCAGTACTTC; CDR3aa: CASSLEARGRVSYEQYF
d_gene: NA; v_gene: TRBV7-9; abundance: few; j_gene: TRBJ2-7; CDR3nt: TGTGCCAGCAGCTCACTGTCCACCCACGAGCAGTACTTC; CDR3aa: CASSSLSTHEQYF
d_gene: NA; v_gene: TRBV7-3; abundance: NA; j_gene: TRBJ2-1; CDR3nt: TGTGCCAGCAGTCAAGGGTCTTGGGTTGCGGGGCACAATGAGCAGTTCTTC; CDR3aa: CASSQGSWVAGHNEQFF
d_gene: NA; v_gene: TRBV12-3/TRBV12-4; abundance: NA; j_gene: TRBJ1-5; CDR3nt: TGTGCCAGCGGGAGGGACGGTAGCAATCAGCCCCAGCATTTT; CDR3aa: CASGRDGSNQPQHF
d_gene: TRBD2; v_gene: TRBV7-2; abundance: NA; j_gene: TRBJ2-5; CDR3nt: TGTGCCAGCAGCCACCGACTAGCGGGGTTACAAGAGACCCAGTACTTC; CDR3aa: CASSHRLAGLQETQYF
d_gene: NA; v_gene: TRBV11-2; abundance: NA; j_gene: TRBJ1-6; CDR3nt: TGTGCCAGCAGCCCCCACGTCATGAATTCACCCCTCCACTTT; CDR3aa: CASSPHVMNSPLHF
d_gene: NA; v_gene: TRBV6-1; abundance: NA; j_gene: TRBJ2-2; CDR3nt: TGTGCCAGCATTCGGTTGTACACCGGGGAGCTGTTTTTT; CDR3aa: CASIRLYTGELFF
d_gene: TRBD2; v_gene: TRBV4-2; abundance: NA; j_gene: TRBJ2-3; CDR3nt: TGTGCCAGCAGCCAAGCTCAGGCTAGCGGCGGCACAGATACGCAGTATTTT; CDR3aa: CASSQAQASGGTDTQYF
d_gene: TRBD1; v_gene: TRBV25-1; abundance: NA; j_gene: TRBJ2-4; CDR3nt: TGTGCCAGCAGTGGAGACAGGGGGATTGCCAAAAACATTCAGTACTTC; CDR3aa: CASSGDRGIAKNIQYF
d_gene: NA; v_gene: TRBV11-2; abundance: NA; j_gene: TRBJ2-1; CDR3nt: TGTGCCAGCAGCTCCACTAAGAAGCTCAATGAGCAGTTCTTC; CDR3aa: CASSSTKKLNEQFF
d_gene: NA; v_gene: TRBV29-1; abundance: many; j_gene: TRBJ1-1; CDR3nt: TGCAGCGTTGAGGGCGAAAGCACTGAAGCTTTCTTT; CDR3aa: CSVEGESTEAFF
d_gene: NA; v_gene: TRBV5-1; abundance: NA; j_gene: TRBJ2-3; CDR3nt: TGCGCCAGCAGCTTGGGGCCCTTGGGAGGCACAGATACGCAGTATTTT; CDR3aa: CASSLGPLGGTDTQYF
d_gene: NA; v_gene: TRBV27; abundance: many; j_gene: TRBJ1-2; CDR3nt: TGTGCCAGCAGGCCCGGGGGCAGGGTGTATGGCTACACCTTC; CDR3aa: CASRPGGRVYGYTF
d_gene: TRBD2; v_gene: TRBV5-1; abundance: many; j_gene: TRBJ2-1; CDR3nt: TGCGCCAGCAGCTTGGGACTAGCGGGAGTTGATGAGCAGTTCTTC; CDR3aa: CASSLGLAGVDEQFF
d_gene: TRBD2; v_gene: TRBV6-5; abundance: NA; j_gene: TRBJ2-1; CDR3nt: TGTGCCAGCAGTTACTCTAGCGGGCCCCTCCCCCCCAATGAGCAGTTCTTC; CDR3aa: CASSYSSGPLPPNEQFF
d_gene: NA; v_gene: TRBV20-1; abundance: NA; j_gene: TRBJ2-1; CDR3nt: TGCAGTGCGCAAAAGGGAATAGCCCGGTCCTACAATGAGCAGTTCTTC; CDR3aa: CSAQKGIARSYNEQFF
d_gene: NA; v_gene: TRBV6-6; abundance: NA; j_gene: TRBJ1-1; CDR3nt: TGTGCCACCTTAGGGGGGGCGCCCACTGAAGCTTTCTTT; CDR3aa: CATLGGAPTEAFF